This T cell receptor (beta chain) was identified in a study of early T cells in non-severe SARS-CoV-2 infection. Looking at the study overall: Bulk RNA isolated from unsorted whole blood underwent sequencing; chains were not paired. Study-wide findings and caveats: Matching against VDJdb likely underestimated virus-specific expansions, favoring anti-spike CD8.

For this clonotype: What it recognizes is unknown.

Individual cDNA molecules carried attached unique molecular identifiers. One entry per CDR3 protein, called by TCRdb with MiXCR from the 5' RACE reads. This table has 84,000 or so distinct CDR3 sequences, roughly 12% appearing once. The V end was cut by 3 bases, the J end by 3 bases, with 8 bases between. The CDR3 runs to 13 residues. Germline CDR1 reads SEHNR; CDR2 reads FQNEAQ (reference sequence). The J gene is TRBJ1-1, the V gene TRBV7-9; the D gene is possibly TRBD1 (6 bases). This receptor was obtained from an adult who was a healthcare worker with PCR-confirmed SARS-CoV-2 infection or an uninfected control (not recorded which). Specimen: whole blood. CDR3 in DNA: TGTGCCAGCAGCTTGGCAGGGGACACTGAAGCTTTCTTT. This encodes CASSLAGDTEAFF.